The 13 T cell receptor beta chains reported below all come from one sample, sequenced in a study of blood T cell repertoires in COVID-19. Sequenced by immunoSEQ multiplex PCR; TCRdb stores in-frame clones only, minus some. The sample holds tens of thousands of clones; roughly 88% are singletons and the top ten take more than 2.5%. What was sequenced was peripheral blood. These receptors were taken from a man aged 50-60 years with active COVID-19.

The chain combines TRBV7-9 with TRBJ2-2; 9 bases map to TRBD1. This CDR3 region has 15 residues. Germline CDR1 and CDR2: SEHNR and FQNEAQ (reference sequence). The junction had 6 bases not matched to a gene; V was cut back by 4 bases and J by 6 bases. The CDR3 DNA follows: TGTGCCAGCAGCTCAGACAGGGGGTTCGCCGGGGAGCTGTTTTTT. This encodes CASSSDRGFAGELFF.

This clone appeared once. The chain joins TRBV9 to TRBJ1-3; D remains ambiguous. V gave up 4 bases and J gave up 6 bases, with 26 bases separating them. Germline values: CDR1 SGDLS, CDR2 YYNGEE. This CDR3 region has 18 residues. The DNA for the CDR3 is TGTGCCAGCAGCTTGCGGGCAGGACGGAGTTTCCGTGAAAACACCATATATTTT. Protein: CASSLRAGRSFRENTIYF.

The chain employs TRBV9 and TRBJ2-2; D is perhaps TRBD1 (5 bases). The CDR3 runs 15 residues. V shed 3 bases and J shed 4 bases, with 13 bases lying between them. Germline V gene sequence: CDR1 SGDLS, CDR2 YYNGEE. The CDR3 loop reads CASSGQDSATGELFF. CDR3 nucleotides: TGTGCCAGCAGCGGCCAAGACAGCGCCACCGGGGAGCTGTTTTTT.

V is TRBV19 and J is TRBJ1-6, with a tentative D call TRBD1 (6 bases). This CDR3 is 14 amino acids long. Germline CDR1 and CDR2: LNHDA and SQIVND (reference sequence). With 6 bases removed from V and 7 bases from J, the gap between germline ends came to 13 bases. The CDR3 region is CASSHDRQNSPLHF. CDR3 bases: TGTGCCAGTAGCCATGACAGGCAGAATTCACCCCTCCACTTT.

This clone occurred once. The chain employs TRBV6-5 and TRBJ2-7; 9 nucleotides line up with TRBD2. There are 14 residues in the CDR3. The junction had 3 bases not matched to a gene; V was cut back by 6 bases and J by 0 bases. Germline CDR1 is MNHEY and CDR2 is SVGAGI. CDR3 bases: TGTGCCAGCAGGCAGACTAGCGGCTCCTACGAGCAGTACTTC. Translated: CASRQTSGSYEQYF.

The chain uses TRBV19 and TRBJ1-4, with TRBD1 matching over 8 bases. Germline V gene sequence: CDR1 LNHDA, CDR2 SQIVND (reference sequence). This CDR3 spans 15 amino acids. The ends lost 5 bases at V and 10 bases at J; junction bases unmatched: 12. The CDR3 nucleotides read TGTGCCAGTAGTGCCCGACAGGGGACGATAGGAAAACTGTTTTTT. This codes for CASSARQGTIGKLFF.

The chain has TRBV4-2 and TRBJ2-3, with 8 bases that match TRBD2. The J segment lost 2 bases and the V segment lost 4 bases, leaving 11 bases of the junction unmatched. Looked up from germline, CDR1 is LGHNA and CDR2 is YNFKEQ. The length of the CDR3 is 17 residues. The CDR3 DNA is TGTGCCAGCAGCCGCACAAGCGGGGGAGAACTCACAGATACGCAGTATTTT. Its translation is CASSRTSGGELTDTQYF.

The V gene is TRBV14, the J gene TRBJ2-7; 8 bases are shared with TRBD1. CDR1 is SGHDN, CDR2 FVKESK, per germline. V dropped 2 bases and J dropped 6; count of bases not matched to a gene: 3. The CDR3 extends over 13 amino acids. The CDR3 protein is CASSQNRGAEQYF. CDR3 DNA: TGTGCCAGCAGCCAAAACAGGGGGGCCGAGCAGTACTTC. The full variable domain, with the rest looked up from reference TRBV14 and TRBJ2-7, is EAGVTQFPSHSVIEKGQTVTLRCDPISGHDNLYWYRRVMGKEIKFLLHFVKESKQDESGMPNNRFLAERTGGTYSTLKVQPAELEDSGVYFCASSQNRGAEQYFGPGTRLTVT.

This rearrangement joins TRBV9 to TRBJ1-5, with a possible D match to TRBD1 (6 bases). From germline, CDR1 is SGDLS and CDR2 YYNGEE. The CDR3 is 15 amino acids. V was shortened by 3 bases and J by 0 bases, with 10 bases between the two germline ends. This CDR3 is CASSAGTHSNQPQHF. In nucleotides, the CDR3 is TGTGCCAGCAGCGCCGGGACACATAGCAATCAGCCCCAGCATTTT.

V usage is TRBV15 and J usage is TRBJ2-5; 7 positions agree with TRBD2. The CDR3 sequence is 14 residues long. CDR1 is LNHNV and CDR2 is YYDKDF in the germline V gene (reference sequence). V lost 3 bases, J lost 5 bases, and 6 bases stayed unmatched. As DNA, the CDR3 is TGTGCCACCAGCAGTGGGGCAGCGGGGGAGACCCAGTACTTC. As protein: CATSSGAAGETQYF.

The chain employs TRBV6-5 and TRBJ1-5; TRBD1 matches at 8 bases. V dropped 6 bases and J dropped 3; count of bases not matched to a gene: 7. CDR1 MNHEY and CDR2 SVGAGI come from the germline V gene. The length of the CDR3 is 15 residues. CDR3 nucleotide sequence: TGTGCCAGCAGCCAGGACAGGGCCCTCAATCAGCCCCAGCATTTT. Translated, it gives CASSQDRALNQPQHF.

CDR3 loop: CASSRDSLSSYNSPLHF. For the CDR3, the DNA is TGTGCCAGCAGCCGGGACAGCCTGAGCTCCTATAATTCACCCCTCCACTTT. The genes are TRBV5-8 and TRBJ1-6, with 7 nucleotides matching TRBD1. Germline CDR1 reads SGHTS; CDR2 reads YDEGEE. The CDR3 totals 17 residues. Trimming removed 4 bases from V and 0 bases from J; junction bases left unmatched: 7.

The chain couples TRBV5-4 to TRBJ1-2, with a weak D call TRBD1 (5 bases). The germline V gene encodes CDR1 SGHNT and CDR2 YYREEE (reference sequence). This CDR3 is built from 15 residues. Deletions cut 4 bases from V and 8 bases from J, with 21 bases between. The CDR3 nucleotides are TGTGCCAGCAGCGATGACCGGAGGGGAGGAGGGGGCTACACCTTC. Protein product: CASSDDRRGGGGYTF. Looking up the rest from reference TRBV5-4 and TRBJ1-2 gives the full variable domain: ETGVTQSPTHLIKTRGQQVTLRCSSQSGHNTVSWYQQALGQGPQFIFQYYREEENGRGNFPPRFSGLQFPNYSSELNVNALELDDSALYLCASSDDRRGGGGYTFGSGTRLTVV.